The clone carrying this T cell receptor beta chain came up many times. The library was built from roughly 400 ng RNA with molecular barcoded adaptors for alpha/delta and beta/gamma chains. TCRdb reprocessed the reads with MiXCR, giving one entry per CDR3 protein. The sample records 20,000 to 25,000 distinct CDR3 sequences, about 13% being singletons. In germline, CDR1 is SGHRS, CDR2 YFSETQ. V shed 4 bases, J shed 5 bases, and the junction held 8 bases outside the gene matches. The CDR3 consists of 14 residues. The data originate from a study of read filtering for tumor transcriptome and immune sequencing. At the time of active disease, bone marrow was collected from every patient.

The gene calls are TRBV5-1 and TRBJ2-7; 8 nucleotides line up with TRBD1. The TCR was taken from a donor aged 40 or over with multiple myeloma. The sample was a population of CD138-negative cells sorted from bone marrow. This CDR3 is CASSPGQGFHEQYF. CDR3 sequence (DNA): TGCGCCAGCAGCCCCGGACAGGGTTTCCACGAGCAGTACTTC.